The 20 T cell receptor beta chains reported below all come from one sample, sequenced in a study of identical twins. TCRdb used MiXCR to reprocess the 5' RACE reads, holding one entry per CDR3 protein. The repertoire consists of roughly 500,000 distinct CDR3 sequences, with 20% to 25% occurring once and the leading ten covering 0.8% to 1%. The sample also formed part of further work on T cells expressing NK-cell markers.

The sample comprised CD4+ T cells sorted from blood. Receptors originate from a woman between 18 and 29 years old in good health.

This clonotype was seen ten or more times. The chain uses TRBV7-8 and TRBJ1-5; TRBD1 aligns across 9 bases. V lost 1 base to trimming and J lost 0 bases; unmatched junction nucleotides: 4. The CDR3 length is 17 residues. Per germline, CDR1 SGHVS and CDR2 FQNEAQ. CDR3 bases: TGTGCCAGCAGCTTAGTGGGGACAGGGAATAGCAATCAGCCCCAGCATTTT. Translated, it gives CASSLVGTGNSNQPQHF.

V is TRBV7-7 and J is TRBJ1-3; unclear D gene. The CDR3 covers 16 residues. From germline, CDR1 is SSHAT and CDR2 FNYEAQ (reference sequence). The CDR3 DNA reads as TGTGCTAGCGTTAGGGTTGGGAACTTCTCTGGAAACACCATATATTTT. Protein: CASVRVGNFSGNTIYF. The full variable domain, rest sourced from reference TRBV7-7 and TRBJ1-3, is GAGVSQSPRYKVTKRGQDVTLRCDPISSHATLYWYQQALGQGPEFLTYFNYEAQPDKSGLPSDRFSAERPEGSISTLTIQRTEQRDSAMYRCASVRVGNFSGNTIYFGEGSWLTVV.

This clonotype has only a few counts. The chain carries TRBV7-9 and TRBJ2-7, with D maybe TRBD1 (6 bases). Germline V CDR1 and CDR2: SEHNR, FQNEAQ (reference sequence). CDR3 length: 13 amino acids. Trimming removed 6 bases from V and 6 bases from J, with 15 bases in between. CDR3: CASSPGQRTEQYF. The CDR3, as DNA: TGTGCCAGCAGTCCCGGACAGAGAACCGAGCAGTACTTC.

The chain uses TRBV20-1 and TRBJ2-3, with TRBD1 matching 7 bases. The CDR3 extends over 14 amino acids. V lost 3 bases and J lost 4; bases outside the gene matches: 7. The germline V gene has CDR1 DFQATT and CDR2 SNEGSKA (reference sequence). CDR3 coding DNA: TGCAGTGCTAGGGCAGGGGGTACTCCAGATACGCAGTATTTT. It encodes CSARAGGTPDTQYF.

The chain employs TRBV12-3 or TRBV12-4 and TRBJ1-1; D is undetermined. The CDR3 loop spans 13 amino acids. Trimming left V 6 bases short and J 1 base short, with 9 bases between. The CDR3 sequence is CASRTDGNTEAFF. The DNA for the CDR3 is TGTGCCAGCAGGACCGACGGGAACACTGAAGCTTTCTTT.

The gene calls are TRBV4-1 and TRBJ1-1; D not certain. Per the germline V gene, CDR1 is MGHRA and CDR2 is YSYEKL. Trimming took off 0 bases at V and 4 bases at J, with 12 bases between the two ends. This CDR3 is 15 amino acids long. The chain's CDR3 is CASSQDGRLSTEAFF. Written as DNA, the CDR3 is TGCGCCAGCAGCCAAGATGGTCGGTTAAGCACTGAAGCTTTCTTT.

A few counts support this clonotype. The gene calls are TRBV7-6 and TRBJ2-3; D gene ambiguous. V lost 5 bases, J lost 2 bases, and 8 bases lay in between. Per germline, CDR1 SGHVS and CDR2 FNYEAQ. The CDR3 is 13 residues long. The CDR3 reads CASSRRFTDTQYF. The CDR3 DNA is TGTGCCAGCAGCCGAAGATTCACAGATACGCAGTATTTT.

V gene TRBV20-1 combines with J gene TRBJ1-2; D gene unclear. The CDR3 covers 14 residues. CDR1 and CDR2 (germline): DFQATT, SNEGSKA (reference sequence). The V gene lost 0 bases and the J gene lost 4 bases, with 12 bases spanning the gap. CDR3 in amino acids: CSARDHKTLYGYTF. The CDR3, as DNA: TGCAGTGCTAGAGATCACAAAACTCTCTATGGCTACACCTTC.

In this sample, this clonotype turned up a few times. The chain uses TRBV20-1 and TRBJ2-5; 7 nucleotides align to TRBD2. Per germline, CDR1 DFQATT and CDR2 SNEGSKA (reference sequence). J lost 1 base, V lost 7 bases, and 9 bases had no gene match. The CDR3 totals 14 residues. The CDR3: CSGAGDYIQETQYF. The CDR3 nucleotides are TGCAGTGGGGCGGGGGACTACATCCAAGAGACCCAGTACTTC.

In its sample, this clonotype was seen a few times. The rearrangement links TRBV12-3 or TRBV12-4 to TRBJ1-4, with D perhaps matching TRBD1 (6 bases). The CDR3 runs 14 residues. V lost 6 bases to trimming and J lost 7 bases, with 15 bases between them. The CDR3 region has the DNA TGTGCCAGCAGACGAGGGGGGCTTCTTGAAAAACTGTTTTTT. Protein sequence: CASRRGGLLEKLFF.

This clonotype occurred a few times. The rearrangement joins TRBV2 to TRBJ2-5; TRBD1 matches 8 bases. Germline CDR1 and CDR2: SNHLY and FYNNEI. CDR3 length equals 15 residues. Trimming cost V 6 bases and J 1 base; bases outside gene matches: 7. CDR3 sequence: CASRPGQAGQETQYF. The CDR3 DNA follows: TGTGCCAGCAGACCGGGACAGGCGGGCCAAGAGACCCAGTACTTC.

Only a few counts were recorded for this clonotype. The gene calls are TRBV4-3 and TRBJ2-1, with a possible D match to TRBD1 (7 bases). The CDR3 extends over 16 amino acids. Germline V lookup: CDR1 LGHNA, CDR2 YSLEER. Trimming removed 4 bases from V and 6 bases from J, with 19 bases in between. The CDR3 nucleotides are TGCGCCAGCAGCCCCCGAGGGGGCGGGACTGGCAATGAGCAGTTCTTC. This sequence encodes CASSPRGGGTGNEQFF.

The rearrangement joins TRBV24-1 to TRBJ2-1, with TRBD1 identical over 8 bases. CDR3 length: 19 amino acids. Germline lookup yields CDR1 KGHDR and CDR2 SFDVKD. The V segment lost 2 bases and the J segment 0 bases; nucleotides outside the gene matches: 11. The CDR3 nucleotides are TGTGCCACCAGTGATTCGGCAACCGGACAGGGAAGCTCCTACAATGAGCAGTTCTTC. Translating it yields CATSDSATGQGSSYNEQFF.

The rearrangement joins TRBV12-3 or TRBV12-4 to TRBJ1-1, with 7 bases aligning to TRBD1. The CDR3 consists of 16 residues. Trimming took 7 bases from V and 0 from J; bases not matched to a gene: 11. As DNA, the CDR3 is TGTGCCAGCATCTCTAAACAGGGGACAGTGAACACTGAAGCTTTCTTT. It codes for CASISKQGTVNTEAFF.

The sample holds a few counts of this clonotype. J is TRBJ2-5 and V is TRBV7-9; D gene uncertain. Germline-derived CDR1 and CDR2 are SEHNR and FQNEAQ (reference sequence). The CDR3 length is 13 residues. The ends were cut back, 5 bases at V and 3 bases at J, with 10 bases in the middle. The DNA for the CDR3 is TGTGCCAGCAGCCGCCGAAAGGAAGAGACCCAGTACTTC. This sequence encodes CASSRRKEETQYF.

This clonotype turned up a few times. The rearrangement links TRBV6-2 or TRBV6-3 to TRBJ1-2; D is uncertain. The germline V gene encodes CDR1 MNHEY and CDR2 SVGEGT. Deletions cut 7 bases from V and 8 bases from J, with 17 bases between. The CDR3 is 13 residues long. Here the CDR3 reads CASNPRWAWGYTF. CDR3 nucleotides: TGTGCCAGCAACCCACGGTGGGCGTGGGGCTACACCTTC.

V and J are TRBV6-5 and TRBJ1-3; D is ambiguous. The CDR3 covers 14 residues. V dropped 0 bases and J dropped 4 bases, with 7 bases sitting between them. From germline, CDR1 is MNHEY and CDR2 SVGAGI. DNA for the CDR3: TGTGCCAGCAGTTACTCCTCAGGCGGAAACACCATATATTTT. It specifies CASSYSSGGNTIYF.

This clonotype was counted only a few times. This chain joins TRBV6-1 and TRBJ1-1, with D uncertain. Germline V CDR1 and CDR2: MNHNS, SASEGT. V was cut by 5 bases and J by 7 bases, with 17 bases left in between. The CDR3 has 14 amino acids. CDR3 in amino acids: CASSRGRVRNEAFF. CDR3 in DNA: TGTGCCAGCAGTCGAGGGAGAGTCAGGAATGAAGCTTTCTTT.

This clonotype showed up many times. The chain links TRBV20-1 to TRBJ2-7; unclear D gene. Germline V gene sequence: CDR1 DFQATT, CDR2 SNEGSKA (reference sequence). There are 13 residues in the CDR3. The V end lost 2 bases, the J end lost 5 bases, and 13 bases lay between the germline ends. The CDR3 region has the DNA TGCAGTGCTAGACCCCCTAGTTTCCACGAGCAGTACTTC. It is translated as CSARPPSFHEQYF.

This CDR3 is CASTPRSNSEKLFF. For the CDR3, the DNA is TGTGCCAGCACCCCTCGGAGCAATTCTGAAAAACTGTTTTTT. This chain links TRBV6-1 with TRBJ1-4; no firm D call. The CDR3 has 14 residues. Germline values: CDR1 MNHNS, CDR2 SASEGT. Trimming took off 7 bases at V and 7 bases at J, with 16 bases between the two ends.